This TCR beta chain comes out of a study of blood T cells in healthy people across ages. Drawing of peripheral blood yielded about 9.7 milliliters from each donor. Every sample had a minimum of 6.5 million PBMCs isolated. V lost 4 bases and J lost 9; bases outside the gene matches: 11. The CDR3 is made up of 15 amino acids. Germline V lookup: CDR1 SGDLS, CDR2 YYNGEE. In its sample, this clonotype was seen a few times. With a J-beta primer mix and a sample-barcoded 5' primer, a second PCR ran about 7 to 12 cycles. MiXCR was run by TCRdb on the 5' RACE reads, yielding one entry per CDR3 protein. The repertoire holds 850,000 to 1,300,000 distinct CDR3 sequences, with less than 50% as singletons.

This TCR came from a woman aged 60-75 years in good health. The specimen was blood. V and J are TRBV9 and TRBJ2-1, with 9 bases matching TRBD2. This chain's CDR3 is CASSTRQVSGGEQFF. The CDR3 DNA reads TGTGCCAGCAGCACTCGACAGGTTAGCGGGGGTGAGCAGTTCTTC.